This T cell receptor beta chain was captured by sequencing in a study of blood T cell repertoires in COVID-19. Across the whole study: T cells, B-cell-depleted T cells, or PBMCs supplied cDNA or gDNA.

The assay was immunoSEQ multiplex PCR, and TCRdb's table has in-frame clones only and misses some. There are hundreds of thousands of clones in the sample; approximately 88% occur only once, and 27% lies in the top ten. This sequence originates from a man aged 35-49 years with acute or convalescent COVID-19. Sequencing used peripheral blood.

The CDR3 DNA reads as TGTGCCACCAGCTGGGACAGGGGGCGTCACGGCTACACCTTC. Protein product: CATSWDRGRHGYTF. J is TRBJ1-2 and V is TRBV15; 12 bases map to TRBD1. V lost 5 bases, J lost 8 bases, and 6 bases stayed unmatched. The germline V gene has CDR1 LNHNV and CDR2 YYDKDF (reference sequence). This CDR3 comprises 14 residues.